Shown below are 22 T cell receptor beta chains from a single sample sequenced in a study of T cell responses to AZD1222 COVID-19 vaccine. TCRdb's table, derived via immunoSEQ multiplex PCR, lists solely in-frame clones and lacks some. The table has under 200,000 clones, around nine tenths seen once. The sample was peripheral blood, taken 28 days after the second dose of the MenACWY control vaccine. The source of these receptors is an adult who received the MenACWY meningococcal vaccine as a control.

The chain employs TRBV25-1 and TRBJ2-3, with D unresolved. The CDR3 has 15 residues. Germline CDR1 is MGHDK and CDR2 is SYGVNS. V dropped 4 bases and J dropped 0 bases, with 11 bases sitting between them. CDR3 residues: CASSGPFSSTDTQYF. The CDR3 nucleotides read TGTGCCAGCAGTGGACCCTTTTCTAGCACAGATACGCAGTATTTT.

The chain uses TRBV11-1 and TRBJ1-5; possibly TRBD1 for D (6 bases). CDR3 length: 15 amino acids. Germline V gives CDR1 SGHAT, CDR2 FQDESV (reference sequence). Trimming stripped 4 bases from V and 4 bases from J, with 14 bases between. The CDR3 here is CASSSRQVVNQPQHF. In DNA, the CDR3 is TGTGCCAGCAGCTCCCGACAGGTGGTAAATCAGCCCCAGCATTTT.

This clone was counted between two and nine times. This sequence joins TRBV9 and TRBJ2-7; D is possibly TRBD1 (6 bases). Germline lookup yields CDR1 SGDLS and CDR2 YYNGEE. V lost 0 bases to trimming and J lost 5 bases, with 12 bases between them. The CDR3 spans 14 residues. The CDR3 spells CASSVGGQINEQYF. The DNA for the CDR3 is TGTGCCAGCAGCGTAGGGGGGCAAATTAACGAGCAGTACTTC.

This chain connects TRBV28 to TRBJ2-2; D may be TRBD2 (6 bases). V was trimmed by 7 bases and J by 2 bases, leaving 17 bases between them. Per the germline V gene, CDR1 is MDHEN and CDR2 is SYDVKM. CDR3 length: 16 residues. CDR3 DNA: TGTGCCAGCACTTCTTGGGTTAGCGGAAACACCGGGGAGCTGTTTTTT. The encoded protein is CASTSWVSGNTGELFF.

The chain combines TRBV21-1 with TRBJ1-1. TRBV21-1 is a pseudogene. This CDR3 spans 9 amino acids. The CDR3 reads CASTRGAFF. CDR3 coding DNA: TGTGCCAGCACCCGCGGAGCTTTCTTT.

The gene calls are TRBV3-1 (or the pseudogene TRBV3-2) and TRBJ1-2; TRBD1 aligns across 7 bases. CDR1 LGHDT and CDR2 YNNKEL come from the germline V gene (reference sequence). After removal of 1 base from V and 8 bases from J, the junction contained 10 bases not matched to a gene. The CDR3 is 15 residues long. CDR3 sequence: CASSQGQGLAGGYTF. Written as DNA, the CDR3 is TGTGCCAGCAGCCAAGGACAGGGACTAGCGGGAGGCTACACCTTC.

The chain is built from TRBV19 and TRBJ1-5, with TRBD1 identical over 12 bases. CDR1 is LNHDA and CDR2 is SQIVND in the germline V gene (reference sequence). J gave up 1 base and V 7 bases, and 11 bases lay outside the gene matches. The CDR3 extends over 18 amino acids. CDR3 DNA: TGTGCCAGTACCCCCGGGACAGGGGGCGGCAACAGCAATCAGCCCCAGCATTTT. Residues: CASTPGTGGGNSNQPQHF.

The DNA for the CDR3 is TGTGCCAGCAGCATTTACAGGGCAGATACGCAGTATTTT. It codes for CASSIYRADTQYF. This rearrangement joins TRBV2 to TRBJ2-3, with D perhaps matching TRBD1 (6 bases). V dropped 6 bases and J dropped 4 bases, with 11 bases sitting between them. The CDR3 length is 13 residues. Germline CDR1 SNHLY, CDR2 FYNNEI.

The V call is TRBV28, the J call TRBJ2-7, with TRBD1 identical over 7 bases. V lost 5 bases to trimming and J lost 3 bases; unmatched junction nucleotides: 7. CDR3 length: 14 residues. Germline CDR1 and CDR2: MDHEN and SYDVKM. CDR3 nucleotides: TGTGCCAGCAGTCCCCAGGGGGTTTTCTACGAGCAGTACTTC. Its protein is CASSPQGVFYEQYF. The entire variable domain, with the rest obtained from reference TRBV28 and TRBJ2-7, is as follows: DVKVTQSSRYLVKRTGEKVFLECVQDMDHENMFWYRQDPGLGLRLIYFSYDVKMKEKGDIPEGYSVSREKKERFSLILESASTNQTSMYLCASSPQGVFYEQYFGPGTRLTVT.

The rearrangement links TRBV3-1 (or the pseudogene TRBV3-2) to TRBJ1-2; no clear D gene. Germline V gene data show CDR1 as LGHDT and CDR2 as YNNKEL (reference sequence). This CDR3 region has 13 residues. V shed 0 bases and J shed 8 bases, with 10 bases lying between them. The CDR3 DNA is TGTGCCAGCAGCCAAGATACTAAAAGGGGCTACACCTTC. The encoded protein is CASSQDTKRGYTF.

The chain joins TRBV7-3 to TRBJ1-2; 10 bases are shared with TRBD1. The CDR3 has 14 residues. With V trimmed by 5 bases and J by 7 bases, 7 bases remained unmatched. The germline CDR1 and CDR2 sequences are SGHTA and FQGTGA. The CDR3 loop is CASSRGQGRGGYTF. The CDR3 nucleotides read TGTGCCAGCAGCCGGGGACAGGGGCGAGGTGGCTACACCTTC.

J is TRBJ2-1 and V is TRBV5-6, with D possibly matching TRBD1 (6 bases). The CDR3 extends over 16 amino acids. Trimming removed 3 bases from V and 2 bases from J, with 15 bases in between. Germline V gene data show CDR1 as SGHDT and CDR2 as YYEEEE. The CDR3 loop reads CASSSLRQDAYNEQFF. DNA of the CDR3: TGTGCCAGCAGCTCCCTGCGACAGGACGCCTACAATGAGCAGTTCTTC.

J is TRBJ1-4 and V is TRBV19; D is ambiguous. Germline-derived CDR1 and CDR2 are LNHDA and SQIVND (reference sequence). CDR3 length: 14 residues. The V end was cut by 2 bases, the J end by 0 bases, with 4 bases between. The CDR3, as DNA: TGTGCCAGTAGTATATCAGCAACTAATGAAAAACTGTTTTTT. It is translated as CASSISATNEKLFF.

The rearrangement joins TRBV18 to TRBJ1-6; D remains unclear. Trimming shortened V by 3 bases and J by 9 bases, and 15 bases separated the two germline ends. This CDR3 has 15 amino acids. Germline V CDR1 and CDR2: KGHSH, LQKENI. The CDR3 region has the DNA TGTGCCAGCTCACCGGTCGAGAGCGACGGTTCACCCCTCCACTTT. Translation gives CASSPVESDGSPLHF.

A few counts support this clone. This sequence joins TRBV24-1 and TRBJ2-3; D possibly corresponds to TRBD1 (6 bases). Trimming left V 6 bases short and J 0 bases short, with 21 bases between. The CDR3 is 18 residues long. CDR1 is KGHDR, CDR2 SFDVKD, per germline. CDR3 coding DNA: TGTGCCACCAGTTCAGTGAGGGGGTCAGGACCCAGCACAGATACGCAGTATTTT. It encodes CATSSVRGSGPSTDTQYF.

The rearrangement uses TRBV4-2 and TRBJ2-2, with 9 bases that match TRBD2. The V segment lost 3 bases and the J segment 0 bases; nucleotides outside the gene matches: 8. This CDR3 is 18 amino acids long. The germline CDR1 and CDR2 sequences are LGHNA and YNFKEQ. The CDR3 is CASSQRLGLASNTGELFF. CDR3 sequence (DNA): TGTGCCAGCAGCCAGCGACTCGGACTAGCGTCGAACACCGGGGAGCTGTTTTTT.

This rearrangement joins TRBV7-9 to TRBJ2-7, with 9 positions matching TRBD2. Germline V gives CDR1 SEHNR, CDR2 FQNEAQ (reference sequence). The CDR3 spans 14 residues. After removal of 5 bases from V and 3 bases from J, the junction contained 5 bases not matched to a gene. The CDR3 DNA reads TGTGCCAGCAGCGCCGGGACTAGCTTCTACGAGCAGTACTTC. Its protein product is CASSAGTSFYEQYF.

The CDR3 DNA is TGCGCCAGCAGCTTGGACTCGTCCACCGGGGAGCTGTTTTTT. Protein sequence: CASSLDSSTGELFF. The chain has TRBV5-1 and TRBJ2-2; D ambiguous. There are 14 residues in the CDR3. V shed 0 bases and J shed 4 bases, with 7 bases lying between them. Germline V gene data show CDR1 as SGHRS and CDR2 as YFSETQ.

The rearrangement uses TRBV30 and TRBJ1-2; D remains unclear. Germline V lookup: CDR1 GTSNPN, CDR2 SVGIG (reference sequence). Trimming took off 8 bases at V and 2 bases at J, with 15 bases between the two ends. The CDR3 has 13 residues. CDR3 sequence reads: CAARTTVNYGYTF. The CDR3 DNA follows: TGTGCCGCCAGGACGACGGTAAACTATGGCTACACCTTC.

The gene calls are TRBV9 and TRBJ2-7, with D perhaps matching TRBD1 or TRBD2 (5 bases each). This CDR3 is 14 amino acids long. The V gene lost 3 bases and the J gene lost 2 bases, with 12 bases spanning the gap. Germline CDR1 reads SGDLS; CDR2 reads YYNGEE. The CDR3 DNA is TGTGCCAGCAGCGCGGGGCAGTCAACCTACGAGCAGTACTTC. Its translation: CASSAGQSTYEQYF.

The chain carries TRBV2 and TRBJ1-5; 7 positions agree with TRBD1. This CDR3 has 17 amino acids. Germline loops: CDR1 SNHLY, CDR2 FYNNEI. Trimming cost V 6 bases and J 4 bases; bases outside gene matches: 15. The DNA of the CDR3 is TGTGCCAGCAGCCGTACTCTACTGGGACAGATGAATCAGCCCCAGCATTTT. Translation gives CASSRTLLGQMNQPQHF.

V and J are TRBV6-5 and TRBJ2-3, with 7 bases fitting TRBD1. CDR3 size: 16 residues. J gave up 2 bases and V 2 bases, and 7 bases lay outside the gene matches. The germline gives CDR1 MNHEY, CDR2 SVGAGI. In DNA form, the CDR3 reads TGTGCCAGCAGTTACGAAACAGGGGCGCCCACAGATACGCAGTATTTT. It yields the protein CASSYETGAPTDTQYF.